These 25 T cell receptor beta chains were sequenced from one sample in a study of blood T cell repertoires in COVID-19. Libraries were prepared by immunoSEQ multiplex PCR; TCRdb keeps only in-frame clonotypes and omits some of them. The table lists roughly 60,000 clones, over 75% of them singletons, with about 9.7% in the top ten. The sequenced material came from peripheral blood. These receptors all come from a woman older than 75 with active COVID-19.

The chain joins TRBV28 to TRBJ1-5, with 8 nucleotides matching TRBD1. Trimming cost V 6 bases and J 0 bases; bases outside gene matches: 7. There are 16 residues in the CDR3. Germline V lookup: CDR1 MDHEN, CDR2 SYDVKM. The CDR3 here is CASRAGQALSNQPQHF. CDR3 in DNA: TGTGCCAGCAGAGCGGGACAGGCACTTAGCAATCAGCCCCAGCATTTT.

V is TRBV10-3 and J is TRBJ1-1; tentatively, D is TRBD1 (5 bases). V lost 6 bases, J lost 1 base, and 12 bases lay in between. CDR3 length: 14 residues. CDR1 is ENHRY and CDR2 is SYGVKD in the germline V gene. DNA of the CDR3: TGTGCCATCAGGGGGACGGGAGGGAACACTGAAGCTTTCTTT. This codes for CAIRGTGGNTEAFF.

The chain links TRBV30 to TRBJ2-7; 7 positions match TRBD1. The CDR3 covers 12 residues. V shed 4 bases and J 3 bases; nucleotides not matched to a gene: 3. The V gene's germline CDR1 is GTSNPN and CDR2 SVGIG (reference sequence). For the CDR3, the DNA is TGTGCCTGGAACCGGGACAGCTACGAGCAGTACTTC. Residues: CAWNRDSYEQYF.

The chain uses TRBV5-1 and TRBJ2-3; 7 bases fit TRBD2. Trimming at V came to 5 bases and at J to 0 bases, leaving 6 bases not matched to a gene. The CDR3 extends over 15 amino acids. In germline, CDR1 is SGHRS, CDR2 YFSETQ. CDR3 loop: CASRGRGSSTDTQYF. CDR3 coding DNA: TGCGCCAGCAGAGGGCGGGGGAGTAGCACAGATACGCAGTATTTT.

The rearrangement links TRBV9 to TRBJ1-2; tentatively, D is TRBD1 (6 bases). The CDR3 is 13 amino acids. Germline CDR1 and CDR2: SGDLS and YYNGEE. Between the trimmed V and J ends, which lost 2 bases and 4 bases, there was a span of 9 bases. CDR3 in DNA: TGTGCCAGCAGCGTGCAGGGGTTCTATGGCTACACCTTC. This translates into CASSVQGFYGYTF.

The J gene is TRBJ2-7, the V gene TRBV6-5; 7 bases are shared with TRBD1. The junction had 6 bases not matched to a gene; V was cut back by 4 bases and J by 6 bases. In germline, CDR1 is MNHEY, CDR2 SVGAGI. The CDR3 covers 13 residues. CDR3 protein: CASSSTGMSEQYV. The CDR3 bases are TGTGCCAGCAGTTCGACAGGGATGTCCGAGCAGTACGTC.

The gene calls are TRBV3-1 (or the pseudogene TRBV3-2) and TRBJ2-1, with 7 positions matching TRBD1. The CDR3 is made up of 15 amino acids. Losses at the gene ends were 5 bases for V and 5 bases for J; bases not matched to a gene: 9. From germline, CDR1 is LGHDT and CDR2 YNNKEL (reference sequence). The CDR3: CASSVDRERDNEQFF. CDR3 nucleotide sequence: TGTGCCAGCAGCGTCGACAGGGAAAGAGACAATGAGCAGTTCTTC.

The gene calls are TRBV5-1 and TRBJ2-2; 7 bases map to TRBD1. Trimming at V came to 9 bases and at J to 2 bases, leaving 7 bases not matched to a gene. The length of the CDR3 is 14 residues. In germline, CDR1 is SGHRS, CDR2 YFSETQ. In DNA form, the CDR3 reads TGCGCCACCCCCCGGGACAGAAACACCGGGGAGCTGTTTTTT. Its translation is CATPRDRNTGELFF.

The chain links TRBV19 to TRBJ1-2; D is perhaps TRBD1 (6 bases). The CDR3 is made up of 14 amino acids. The germline gives CDR1 LNHDA, CDR2 SQIVND (reference sequence). V was trimmed by 3 bases and J by 5 bases, leaving 13 bases between them. The CDR3 reads CASSIGGARYGYTF. CDR3 coding DNA: TGTGCCAGTAGTATCGGGGGGGCGCGGTATGGCTACACCTTC.

This clone was seen just once. The chain couples TRBV10-3 to TRBJ2-3, with 12 bases fitting TRBD2. There are 15 residues in the CDR3. The germline V gene encodes CDR1 ENHRY and CDR2 SYGVKD. The trim removed 11 bases at V and 0 bases at J, leaving 6 bases unmatched. CDR3 DNA sequence: TGTGCCGTCGGGACTAGCGGGCCTAGCACAGATACGCAGTATTTT. Protein sequence: CAVGTSGPSTDTQYF.

This clone has only one observation. J is TRBJ2-1 and V is TRBV11-2, with 10 bases that match TRBD1. The length of the CDR3 is 15 residues. With V trimmed by 3 bases and J by 5 bases, 4 bases remained unmatched. Germline CDR1 and CDR2: SGHAT and FQNNGV. The CDR3: CASSFFGQGDNEQFF. In nucleotides, the CDR3 is TGTGCCAGCAGCTTCTTTGGACAGGGGGACAATGAGCAGTTCTTC.

The chain links TRBV3-1 (or the pseudogene TRBV3-2) to TRBJ2-5; 9 bases are shared with TRBD2. Germline-derived CDR1 and CDR2 are LGHDT and YNNKEL (reference sequence). V was pared by 0 bases and J by 3 bases, with 8 bases of the junction left unmatched. The CDR3 covers 17 residues. DNA of the CDR3: TGTGCCAGCAGCCAAGATCTTGGCGGGAGGGGGGAAGAGACCCAGTACTTC. It is translated as CASSQDLGGRGEETQYF.

The chain uses TRBV6-6 and TRBJ2-3; tentative D call: TRBD2 (6 bases). The germline V and J ends were trimmed by 6 bases and 2 bases, with 9 bases remaining between them. The germline V gene has CDR1 MNHNY and CDR2 SVGAGI (reference sequence). This CDR3 comprises 13 residues. The CDR3 nucleotides read TGTGCCAGCAGACCGGACTACACAGATACGCAGTATTTT. Protein: CASRPDYTDTQYF.

V usage is TRBV7-2 and J usage is TRBJ2-7; weak D call: TRBD2 (5 bases). CDR3 size: 13 residues. The V gene lost 0 bases and the J gene lost 4 bases, with 7 bases spanning the gap. Germline-derived CDR1 and CDR2 are SGHTA and FQGNSA. CDR3 protein: CASSLATRYEQYF. In DNA form, the CDR3 reads TGTGCCAGCAGCTTAGCAACTAGGTACGAGCAGTACTTC.

The chain links TRBV29-1 to TRBJ1-1, with 7 bases fitting TRBD1. CDR1 and CDR2 from the germline V gene are SQVTM and ANQGSEA. V lost 2 bases and J lost 4; bases outside the gene matches: 4. The CDR3 is 13 residues long. CDR3 region: CSVERQGGTEAFF. CDR3 DNA: TGCAGCGTTGAAAGGCAGGGGGGCACTGAAGCTTTCTTT.

Only one count was recorded for this clone. The J gene is TRBJ2-5, the V gene TRBV27; TRBD1 aligns across 8 bases. CDR1 is MNHEY, CDR2 SMNVEV, per germline (reference sequence). There are 14 residues in the CDR3. Trimming took 6 bases from V and 4 from J; bases not matched to a gene: 7. CDR3 bases: TGTGCCAGCAGCTGGACAGGGATCGGAGAGACCCAGTACTTC. Amino acid sequence: CASSWTGIGETQYF.

The chain has TRBV2 and TRBJ2-1; 8 bases map to TRBD2. The CDR3 runs 15 residues. The V segment lost 3 bases and the J segment 7 bases; nucleotides outside the gene matches: 8. The germline gives CDR1 SNHLY, CDR2 FYNNEI. The DNA of the CDR3 is TGTGCCAGCAGTGACGACCGGGAGGGCCGGAATGAGCAGTTCTTC. Its translation: CASSDDREGRNEQFF.

This chain uses TRBV27 with TRBJ1-1, with a possible D match to TRBD1 (6 bases). CDR1 and CDR2 from the germline V gene are MNHEY and SMNVEV (reference sequence). CDR3 length equals 14 residues. V shed 2 bases and J shed 1 base, with 8 bases lying between them. CDR3 DNA: TGTGCCAGCAGTTTAGGACAGACGAACACTGAAGCTTTCTTT. Translating gives CASSLGQTNTEAFF.

V usage is TRBV5-1 and J usage is TRBJ2-5; TRBD2 matches at 7 bases. CDR1 is SGHRS, CDR2 YFSETQ, per germline. The CDR3 sequence is 14 residues long. The ends lost 3 bases at V and 5 bases at J; junction bases unmatched: 7. As DNA, the CDR3 is TGCGCCAGCAGCTGGGGCGGGGGTACGGAGACCCAGTACTTC. Amino acids: CASSWGGGTETQYF.

This rearrangement joins TRBV6-5 to TRBJ1-4; unclear D gene. The CDR3 spans 13 residues. CDR1 is MNHEY, CDR2 SVGAGI, per germline. V was cut by 1 base and J by 9 bases, with 9 bases left in between. CDR3 sequence: CASSYLGGKKLFF. The CDR3 bases are TGTGCCAGCAGTTACTTAGGAGGAAAAAAACTGTTTTTT.

The chain is built from TRBV4-1 and TRBJ2-3; 7 nucleotides match TRBD2. Germline CDR1 is MGHRA and CDR2 is YSYEKL. The trim removed 2 bases at V and 6 bases at J, leaving 8 bases unmatched. CDR3 length: 15 amino acids. The CDR3 loop reads CASSQYLAAGDTQYF. CDR3 in DNA: TGCGCCAGCAGCCAATATCTAGCGGCAGGGGATACGCAGTATTTT.

V gene TRBV6-5 combines with J gene TRBJ1-1, with 9 bases fitting TRBD1. Germline V gives CDR1 MNHEY, CDR2 SVGAGI. The ends lost 7 bases at V and 5 bases at J; junction bases unmatched: 11. This CDR3 has 15 amino acids. The CDR3: CASTWTGTGTTEAFF. CDR3 DNA sequence: TGTGCCAGCACCTGGACAGGGACAGGGACAACTGAAGCTTTCTTT.

The chain joins TRBV7-2 to TRBJ2-6; 7 positions agree with TRBD2. There are 18 residues in the CDR3. V dropped 7 bases and J dropped 4; count of bases not matched to a gene: 16. Germline V gene data show CDR1 as SGHTA and CDR2 as FQGNSA. The CDR3 loop reads CASNPTGGRARGANVLTF. CDR3 DNA: TGTGCCAGCAACCCGACCGGGGGGAGGGCGAGGGGGGCCAACGTCCTGACTTTC. The whole variable domain, filled in from reference TRBV7-2 and TRBJ2-6, reads GAGVSQSPSNKVTEKGKDVELRCDPISGHTALYWYRQSLGQGLEFLIYFQGNSAPDKSGLPSDRFSAERTGGSVSTLTIQRTQQEDSAVYLCASNPTGGRARGANVLTFGAGSRLTVL.

The J gene is TRBJ1-2, the V gene TRBV27, with 7 bases that match TRBD1. Trimming removed 5 bases from V and 4 bases from J; junction bases left unmatched: 10. CDR3 length equals 15 residues. From germline, CDR1 is MNHEY and CDR2 SMNVEV (reference sequence). The CDR3: CASSQTGSAGYGYTF. The CDR3 DNA sequence: TGTGCCAGCAGTCAGACAGGGTCGGCGGGCTATGGCTACACCTTC.

The chain employs TRBV5-1 and TRBJ2-2; 7 bases map to TRBD2. Germline V gene data show CDR1 as SGHRS and CDR2 as YFSETQ. The CDR3 totals 14 residues. V was clipped by 0 bases and J by 7 bases; unmatched bases: 3. The chain's CDR3 is CASSLATGGGELFF. CDR3 coding DNA: TGCGCCAGCAGCTTGGCCACGGGAGGCGGGGAGCTGTTTTTT.